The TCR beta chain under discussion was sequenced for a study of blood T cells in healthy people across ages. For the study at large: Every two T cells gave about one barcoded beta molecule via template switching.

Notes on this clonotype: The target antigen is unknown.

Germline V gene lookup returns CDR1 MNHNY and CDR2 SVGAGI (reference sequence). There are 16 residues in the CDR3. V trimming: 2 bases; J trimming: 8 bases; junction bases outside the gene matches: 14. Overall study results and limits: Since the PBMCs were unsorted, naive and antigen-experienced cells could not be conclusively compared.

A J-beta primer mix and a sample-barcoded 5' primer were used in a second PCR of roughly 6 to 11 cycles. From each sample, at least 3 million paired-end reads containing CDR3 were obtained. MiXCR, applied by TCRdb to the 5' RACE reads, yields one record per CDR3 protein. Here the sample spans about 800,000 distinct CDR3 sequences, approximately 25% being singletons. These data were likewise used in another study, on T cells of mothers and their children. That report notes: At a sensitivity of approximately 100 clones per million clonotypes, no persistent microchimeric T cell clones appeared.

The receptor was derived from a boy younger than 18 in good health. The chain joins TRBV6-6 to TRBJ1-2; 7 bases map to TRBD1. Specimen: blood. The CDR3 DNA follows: TGTGCCAGCAGTTACGCTACGCCACAGGGGATTAAGGGCTACACCTTC. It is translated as CASSYATPQGIKGYTF.